This TCR beta chain is drawn from a study of OX40 agonist ivuxolimab in advanced cancers. Per the germline V gene, CDR1 is LGHNA and CDR2 is YSLEER. The CDR3 runs 15 residues. Between the trimmed V and J ends, which lost 2 bases and 6 bases, there was a span of 16 bases. TCRdb's table, derived via immunoSEQ multiplex PCR, lists solely in-frame clones and lacks some. The data hold 60,000 to 65,000 clones, with under 95% observed a single time. The receptor was derived from an adult with an advanced solid tumor such as melanoma, head and neck, liver or kidney cancer. Here the sequenced sample was CD4+ or CD8+ T cells sorted from blood, taken in a trial of the OX40 agonist ivuxolimab. The chain couples TRBV4-3 to TRBJ1-1; no definite D call. CDR3 amino acids: CASSQNQVLSAEAFF. Written as DNA, the CDR3 is TGCGCCAGCAGCCAAAACCAAGTTCTGTCCGCTGAAGCTTTCTTT.